This T cell receptor (beta chain) was obtained from a study of PD-1 blockade in classical Hodgkin lymphoma. Study context: Every 2 weeks, patients had 3 mg/kg nivolumab intravenously.

Sequencing used immunoSEQ multiplex PCR; TCRdb keeps in-frame clones, though not all of them. Of tens of thousands of clones in the sample, 90% were seen once. Study outcomes and limitations: There was a significant rise in CD4+ TCR diversity by C4D1, with no such rise for CD8+.

The ends were cut back, 4 bases at V and 2 bases at J, with 11 bases in the middle. CDR1 is SEHNR and CDR2 is FQNEAQ in the germline V gene (reference sequence). The CDR3 extends over 14 amino acids. As for time point: cycle 4 day 1 (C4D1), after less than 7 weeks of nivolumab. Relapses following autologous stem cell transplantation were seen in all patients, with brentuximab vedotin exposure varying. On this clone: The target antigen is unknown.

The sequences come from peripheral blood mononuclear cells (PBMCs), collected before the fourth cycle of nivolumab. The chain employs TRBV7-9 and TRBJ2-5; tentative D call: TRBD1 (6 bases). This clonotype was sampled from a human donor with classical Hodgkin lymphoma. CDR3 protein: CASSSQGLQETQYF. Here the CDR3 DNA reads TGTGCCAGCAGCTCCCAGGGGCTTCAAGAGACCCAGTACTTC.